The rows below give T cell receptor beta chains drawn from one sample of a study of beta chain features in type 1 diabetes. Libraries were prepared by immunoSEQ multiplex PCR; TCRdb keeps only in-frame clonotypes and omits some of them. The repertoire holds roughly 150,000 clones, around 63% seen once, with roughly 0.092% in the top ten. The sequenced sample was naive CD4+ T cells from blood. These receptors originate from a man aged 30-40 years with type 1 diabetes. Each CDR3 is given with its conserved first and last residue. D genes are given only for firm matches. The size entry is marked missing in some rows and otherwise reads once, few, many or a size class.

v_call	d_call	j_call	clone_size	cdr3_nt	cdr3_aa
TRBV18	.	TRBJ1-2	.	TGTGCCAGCTCACCAAGTATGAAGGTGGTCGGCGGGGACTATGGCTACACCTTC	CASSPSMKVVGGDYGYTF
TRBV29-1	.	TRBJ2-7	.	TGCAGCGTCGTGACCCGGACACCCGGTGACGAGCAGTACTTC	CSVVTRTPGDEQYF
TRBV29-1	TRBD2	TRBJ2-7	.	TGCAGCGTATATAGCGGGAGTGCCCCCCCCTACGAGCAGTACTTC	CSVYSGSAPPYEQYF
TRBV5-1	TRBD1	TRBJ2-5	.	TGCGCCAGCAGCCGCGTTGGACAGGGAATAGAGACCCAGTACTTC	CASSRVGQGIETQYF
TRBV29-1	TRBD1	TRBJ2-1	.	TGCAGCGTTATCTCAGGGGGCGTAAGGAATGAGCAGTTCTTC	CSVISGGVRNEQFF
TRBV10-3	.	TRBJ1-2	.	TGTGCCATCAGTGACCATTATGGCTACACCTTC	CAISDHYGYTF
TRBV7-9	.	TRBJ1-3	few	TGTGCCAGCAGCTTAGAAGGGTACTCTGGAAACACCATATATTTT	CASSLEGYSGNTIYF
TRBV7-9	.	TRBJ2-1	.	TGTGCCAGCAGCCCGCGAGGGACGGGAAACAATGAGCAGTTCTTC	CASSPRGTGNNEQFF
TRBV29-1	TRBD1	TRBJ2-5	.	TGCAGCGGTGGACAGGGGGCGTGGGAGACCCAGTACTTC	CSGGQGAWETQYF
TRBV29-1	.	TRBJ1-4	.	TGCAGCGTTGCCAGGGGACGGAATGAAAAACTGTTTTTT	CSVARGRNEKLFF
TRBV18	.	TRBJ2-3	few	TGTGCCAGCTCACCACGGTCTCGAGACAGGAGAACAGATACGCAGTATTTT	CASSPRSRDRRTDTQYF
TRBV6-5	.	TRBJ1-4	.	TGTGCCACCACAGCAGCCGACAATGAAAAACTGTTTTTT	CATTAADNEKLFF
TRBV13	.	TRBJ2-7	.	TGTGCCAGCAGCCCCTTTCCTGGGGAGATGTTGCTCTACGAGCAGTACTTC	CASSPFPGEMLLYEQYF
TRBV29-1	.	TRBJ2-2	.	TGCAGCACTACCGGGAGTAAAAGCACCGGGGAGCTGTTTTTT	CSTTGSKSTGELFF
TRBV9	.	TRBJ2-5	few	TGTGCCAGCAGCGTAGGGACAGAAGAGACCCAGTACTTC	CASSVGTEETQYF
TRBV12-2	.	TRBJ1-2	.	TGTGCAAGTCGCCCCGGACAGGGGCTAGCTAACTATGGCTACACCTTC	CASRPGQGLANYGYTF
TRBV11-2	.	TRBJ1-6	few	TGTGCCAGCAGCGCTTTCCGCGGGCCCTATAATTCACCCCTCCACTTT	CASSAFRGPYNSPLHF
TRBV7-9	TRBD1	TRBJ2-4	once	TGTGCCAGCAGCTTAGGACAGGGAAACATTCAGTACTTC	CASSLGQGNIQYF
TRBV20-1	.	TRBJ1-2	once	TGCAGTGCCACGAGGGGCTATGGCTACACCTTC	CSATRGYGYTF
TRBV21-1	.	TRBJ2-4	few	TGTGCCAGCAGCAAAGCAAACCCGGGGAGGCCTAACATTCAGTACTTC	CASSKANPGRPNIQYF
TRBV9	TRBD2	TRBJ2-5	.	TGTGCCAGCAGCGTAGCCCAACTAGCGGGGGGGCGAGAGACCCAGTACTTC	CASSVAQLAGGRETQYF
TRBV30	.	TRBJ1-5	.	TGTGCCTGGAGGGCTGACTGGGGGAATCAGCCCCAGCATTTT	CAWRADWGNQPQHF
TRBV9	.	TRBJ2-3	.	TGTGCCAGCAGCAGGCGGGCGTCCACAGATACGCAGTATTTT	CASSRRASTDTQYF
TRBV19	TRBD1	TRBJ2-3	.	TGTGCCAGTAGTATTGGCAGACAGGGGGCGCCGACAGATACGCAGTATTTT	CASSIGRQGAPTDTQYF
TRBV9	.	TRBJ2-5	once	TGTGCCAGCAGCGTATCCCCCAGCATCCAAGAGACCCAGTACTTC	CASSVSPSIQETQYF
TRBV30	TRBD1	TRBJ2-5	.	TGTGCCTACCCGACAGGGGACCGGGGGACCCAGTACTTC	CAYPTGDRGTQYF
TRBV30	TRBD2	TRBJ2-7	.	TGTGCCTGGAGGGCCTTAGCGGGCTACGAGCAGTACTTC	CAWRALAGYEQYF
TRBV30	TRBD1	TRBJ1-6	.	TGTGCCTGGCGACAGGGGCCTTCACCCCTCCACTTT	CAWRQGPSPLHF
TRBV5-6	.	TRBJ2-5	.	TGTGCCAGCAGCTTCGGTTGGGCTAACCAAGAGACCCAGTACTTC	CASSFGWANQETQYF
TRBV9	.	TRBJ2-3	.	TGTGCCAGCAGCGGTAGAGGGGTTAGCGCAGATACGCAGTATTTT	CASSGRGVSADTQYF
TRBV6-5	TRBD2	TRBJ2-7	.	TGTGCCAGCACCGATTCGGGGGGTTATGGCAAGCAGTACTTC	CASTDSGGYGKQYF
TRBV29-1	.	TRBJ2-1	.	TGCAGCCCCCCACTGGCGCCTGAGCAGTTCTTC	CSPPLAPEQFF
TRBV29-1	.	TRBJ2-4	few	TGCAGCGTCATCGGACAGCCTCTAGCCAAAAACATTCAGTACTTC	CSVIGQPLAKNIQYF
TRBV20-1	.	TRBJ2-1	.	TGCAGTGCTTCACTTGGGAATGAGCAGTTCTTC	CSASLGNEQFF
TRBV13	.	TRBJ1-1	few	TGTGCCAGCAGTCTGGTGGGAGGGAACACTGAAGCTTTCTTT	CASSLVGGNTEAFF
TRBV29-1	.	TRBJ1-2	.	TGCAGCGTTAATCAAGTGAGCTACACCTTC	CSVNQVSYTF
TRBV6-6	.	TRBJ2-7	.	TGTGCCAGCAGTTACTTTCGGGGGGCGGGCGACGAGCAGTACTTC	CASSYFRGAGDEQYF
TRBV20-1	.	TRBJ2-5	few	TGCAGTGCTAGGGTAGAGACCCAGTACTTC	CSARVETQYF
TRBV7-9	.	TRBJ2-5	.	TGTGCCAGCAGCCGTCCGCAAGAGACCCAGTACTTC	CASSRPQETQYF
TRBV29-1	.	TRBJ2-3	.	TGCAGCGTTTCGGACGGCCGCACAGATACGCAGTATTTT	CSVSDGRTDTQYF
TRBV21-1	.	TRBJ2-1	few	TGTGCCAGCAGCAAATGTAGAGGTAAGAGCTCCTACAATGAGCAGTTCTTC	CASSKCRGKSSYNEQFF
TRBV27	TRBD2	TRBJ2-5	.	TGTGCCAGCAGTTTATACGGAGCGGGGGGCGGAGAGACCCAGTACTTC	CASSLYGAGGGETQYF
TRBV30	TRBD1	TRBJ1-2	.	TGTGCCTGGACTTCCGCCCTGACAGGGCAAATCTATGGGGGCTACACCTTC	CAWTSALTGQIYGGYTF
TRBV9	TRBD2	TRBJ2-1	.	TGTGCCAGCAGCGTAGCTAGCGGGGTGTACAATGAGCAGTTCTTC	CASSVASGVYNEQFF